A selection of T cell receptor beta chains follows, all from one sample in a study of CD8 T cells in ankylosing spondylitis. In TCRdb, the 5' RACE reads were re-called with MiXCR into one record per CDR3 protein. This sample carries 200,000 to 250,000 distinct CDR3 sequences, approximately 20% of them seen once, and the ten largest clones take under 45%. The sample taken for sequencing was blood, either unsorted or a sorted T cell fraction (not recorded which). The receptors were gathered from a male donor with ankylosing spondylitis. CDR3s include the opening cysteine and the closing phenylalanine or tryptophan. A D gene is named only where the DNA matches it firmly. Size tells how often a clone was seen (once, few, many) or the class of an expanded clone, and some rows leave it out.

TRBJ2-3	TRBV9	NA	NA	CASRGGGWTDTQYF	TGTGCCAGCAGGGGCGGGGGCTGGACAGATACGCAGTATTTT
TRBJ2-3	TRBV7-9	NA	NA	CASSSRGDGSPDTQYF	TGTGCCAGCAGCTCTAGGGGGGATGGGAGCCCAGATACGCAGTATTTT
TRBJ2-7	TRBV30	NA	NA	CAWSFGVWYEQYF	TGTGCCTGGAGTTTCGGGGTTTGGTACGAGCAGTACTTC
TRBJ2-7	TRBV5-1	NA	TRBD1	CASSYDRDISYEQYF	TGCGCCAGCAGCTACGACAGGGACATCTCCTACGAGCAGTACTTC
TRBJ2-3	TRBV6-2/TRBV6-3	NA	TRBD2	CASSYLGLADVADTQYF	TGTGCCAGCAGTTACCTAGGGCTAGCGGACGTGGCAGATACGCAGTATTTT
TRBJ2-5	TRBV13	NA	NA	CASSLAAEPEETQYF	TGTGCCAGCAGCTTAGCGGCGGAGCCCGAAGAGACCCAGTACTTC
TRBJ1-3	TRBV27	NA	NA	CASSSDPSGNTIYF	TGTGCCAGCAGTTCAGACCCATCAGGAAACACCATATATTTT
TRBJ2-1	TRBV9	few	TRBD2	CASSPGLATYNEQFF	TGTGCCAGCAGCCCTGGACTAGCTACCTACAATGAGCAGTTCTTC
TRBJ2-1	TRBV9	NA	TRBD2	CASSARLAGDEQFF	TGTGCCAGCAGCGCCCGGCTAGCGGGGGATGAGCAGTTCTTC
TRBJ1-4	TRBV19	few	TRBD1	CASRDRPQEKLFF	TGTGCCAGCCGGGACAGGCCCCAAGAAAAACTGTTTTTT
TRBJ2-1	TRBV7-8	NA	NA	CASSPFAENYNEQFF	TGTGCCAGCAGCCCCTTCGCGGAGAACTACAATGAGCAGTTCTTC
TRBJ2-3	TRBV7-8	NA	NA	CASSADSSDTQYF	TGTGCCAGCAGTGCAGACAGCTCAGATACGCAGTATTTT
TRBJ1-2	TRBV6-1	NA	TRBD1	CASSTRPTGANYGYTF	TGTGCCAGCAGCACCCGACCGACAGGGGCTAACTATGGCTACACCTTC
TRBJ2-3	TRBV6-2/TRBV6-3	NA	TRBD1	CASSYSLFTGERGTDTQYF	TGTGCCAGCAGTTACTCGCTTTTTACAGGGGAACGGGGCACAGATACGCAGTATTTT
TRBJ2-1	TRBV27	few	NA	CASSSTTVYNEQFF	TGTGCCAGCAGTTCTACGACGGTGTACAATGAGCAGTTCTTC
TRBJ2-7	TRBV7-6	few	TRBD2	CASSFDGLAGNQYF	TGTGCCAGCAGCTTTGACGGACTAGCGGGGAACCAGTACTTC
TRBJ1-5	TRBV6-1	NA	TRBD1	CASSSVRDSRNQPQHF	TGTGCCAGCAGCTCTGTCCGGGACAGCCGAAATCAGCCCCAGCATTTT
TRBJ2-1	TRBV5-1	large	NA	CASSFGREKDNEQFF	TGCGCCAGCAGCTTTGGACGGGAGAAGGACAATGAGCAGTTCTTC
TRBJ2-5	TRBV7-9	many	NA	CASSLVGMTQYF	TGTGCCAGCAGCTTAGTGGGGATGACCCAGTACTTC
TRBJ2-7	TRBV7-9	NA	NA	CASSSLSSEQYF	TGTGCCAGCAGCTCCCTTAGCAGCGAGCAGTACTTC
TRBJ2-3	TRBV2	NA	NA	CASTGASHTQYF	TGTGCCAGCACTGGGGCCAGTCATACGCAGTATTTT
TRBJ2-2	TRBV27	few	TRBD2	CASSPPGLANLYTGELFF	TGTGCCAGCAGTCCCCCGGGACTAGCGAACCTTTACACCGGGGAGCTGTTTTTT
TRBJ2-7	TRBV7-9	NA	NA	CASNPAGSYEQYF	TGTGCCAGCAACCCGGCTGGCTCCTACGAGCAGTACTTC
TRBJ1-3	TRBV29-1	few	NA	CSVNRVDGNTIYF	TGCAGCGTGAACAGGGTAGATGGAAACACCATATATTTT
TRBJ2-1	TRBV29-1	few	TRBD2	CSVEENSGGRNEQFF	TGCAGCGTTGAGGAAAATAGCGGGGGAAGGAATGAGCAGTTCTTC
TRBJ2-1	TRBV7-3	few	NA	CASSPGGGEQFF	TGTGCCAGCAGCCCCGGGGGAGGTGAGCAGTTCTTC
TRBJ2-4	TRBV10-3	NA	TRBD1	CAISESEQGDGKNIQYF	TGTGCCATCAGTGAGTCGGAGCAGGGGGACGGCAAAAACATTCAGTACTTC
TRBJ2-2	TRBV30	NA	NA	CALQDGGNTGELFF	TGTGCCCTCCAGGACGGGGGGAACACCGGGGAGCTGTTTTTT